These 19 T cell receptor beta chains originate from one sample sequenced in a study of blood T cell repertoires in COVID-19. TCRdb's table, derived via immunoSEQ multiplex PCR, lists solely in-frame clones and lacks some. Here the sample spans about 250,000 clones, 70% to 90% being singletons. The sample was peripheral blood. All receptors derive from a man aged 18 to 30 with active or convalescent COVID-19.

The chain carries TRBV5-1 and TRBJ1-1; possible D gene TRBD1, 5 bases. Trimming removed 1 base at V and 2 bases at J, with 15 bases between. This CDR3 has 16 amino acids. Germline V gene sequence: CDR1 SGHRS, CDR2 YFSETQ. The CDR3 loop is CASSLSTGQTNTEAFF. In DNA, the CDR3 is TGCGCCAGCAGCTTGAGTACCGGACAAACTAACACTGAAGCTTTCTTT.

The chain couples TRBV28 to TRBJ1-2; D is unresolved. Trimming removed 6 bases at V and 6 bases at J, with 20 bases between. Germline loops: CDR1 MDHEN, CDR2 SYDVKM. The CDR3 has 15 residues. CDR3 in amino acids: CASSPRRRAANGYTF. The CDR3 DNA is TGTGCCAGCAGCCCCCGACGGAGGGCGGCTAATGGCTACACCTTC.

The chain uses TRBV2 and TRBJ2-3; D possibly corresponds to TRBD1 (7 bases). With 9 bases removed from V and 0 bases from J, the gap between germline ends came to 19 bases. The CDR3 runs to 16 residues. Per germline, CDR1 SNHLY and CDR2 FYNNEI. CDR3 loop: CASKQGGLPSTDTQYF. The CDR3 nucleotides read TGTGCCAGTAAGCAGGGGGGCCTCCCTAGCACAGATACGCAGTATTTT. Drawing the rest from reference TRBV2 and TRBJ2-3, the complete variable domain is EPEVTQTPSHQVTQMGQEVILRCVPISNHLYFYWYRQILGQKVEFLVSFYNNEISEKSEIFDDQFSVERPDGSNFTLKIRSTKLEDSAMYFCASKQGGLPSTDTQYFGPGTRLTVL.

This chain connects TRBV19 to TRBJ1-3; 8 positions agree with TRBD1. This CDR3 is 15 amino acids long. V trimming: 9 bases; J trimming: 2 bases; junction bases outside the gene matches: 9. Per the germline V gene, CDR1 is LNHDA and CDR2 is SQIVND (reference sequence). CDR3 region: CASQATGGTGNTIYF. For the CDR3, the DNA is TGTGCCAGCCAGGCCACAGGGGGGACTGGAAACACCATATATTTT.

This clone was seen once. The chain joins TRBV5-1 to TRBJ1-1; D might be TRBD1 (5 bases). The CDR3 extends over 15 amino acids. Between the trimmed V and J ends, which lost 0 bases and 4 bases, there was a span of 13 bases. The germline gives CDR1 SGHRS, CDR2 YFSETQ. CDR3 sequence (DNA): TGCGCCAGCAGCTTGGGGAGGGGCCAGATCACTGAAGCTTTCTTT. Its protein product is CASSLGRGQITEAFF.

The rearrangement joins TRBV24-1 to TRBJ2-3; D may be TRBD2 (5 bases). Trimming took 4 bases from V and 2 from J, leaving 15 bases between them. The CDR3 sequence is 16 residues long. Germline V gene data show CDR1 as KGHDR and CDR2 as SFDVKD. CDR3 bases: TGTGCCACCAGTGACCCCACCGGGATTTCCACAGATACGCAGTATTTT. It codes for CATSDPTGISTDTQYF.

This clone was counted once. The chain recombines TRBV7-2 with TRBJ1-4, with TRBD1 as a possible D gene (6 bases). The CDR3 runs to 14 residues. Per the germline V gene, CDR1 is SGHTA and CDR2 is FQGNSA. Deletions cut 3 bases from V and 8 bases from J, with 13 bases between. CDR3 bases: TGTGCCAGCAGCTTTGGCAGGGGCGACGAAAAACTGTTTTTT. Translating it yields CASSFGRGDEKLFF.

V is TRBV6-5 and J is TRBJ1-5; D is unclear. In germline, CDR1 is MNHEY, CDR2 SVGAGI. This CDR3 is built from 14 residues. Trimming removed 7 bases from V and 2 bases from J, with 12 bases in between. CDR3 bases: TGTGCCAGCACGTCCGGGGTGGGCAATCAGCCCCAGCATTTT. Translating gives CASTSGVGNQPQHF.

J is TRBJ1-5 and V is TRBV9, with TRBD1 matching 8 bases. Trimming took 4 bases from V and 3 from J; bases not matched to a gene: 3. Germline CDR1 and CDR2: SGDLS and YYNGEE. The CDR3 has 14 residues. The CDR3 DNA reads TGTGCCAGCAGCCGGGACAGGAACAATCAGCCCCAGCATTTT. Translated, it gives CASSRDRNNQPQHF. The whole variable domain, filled in from reference TRBV9 and TRBJ1-5, reads DSGVTQTPKHLITATGQRVTLRCSPRSGDLSVYWYQQSLDQGLQFLIQYYNGEERAKGNILERFSAQQFPDLHSELNLSSLELGDSALYFCASSRDRNNQPQHFGDGTRLSIL.

The CDR3 DNA follows: TGTGCCAGCACGGGGGGAATGCAGCAGTTCTTC. Translated, it gives CASTGGMQQFF. The chain links TRBV27 to TRBJ2-1; 7 bases line up with TRBD2. This CDR3 is built from 11 residues. Germline CDR1 is MNHEY and CDR2 is SMNVEV (reference sequence). J lost 11 bases, V lost 7 bases, and 5 bases had no gene match.

This chain uses TRBV6-7 with TRBJ1-1; 8 positions match TRBD1. TRBV6-7 is designated an ORF whose function remains uncertain. This CDR3 region has 14 residues. The J segment lost 10 bases and the V segment lost 6 bases, leaving 13 bases of the junction unmatched. The CDR3 spells CASRPTGADLVAFF. DNA of the CDR3: TGTGCCAGCAGGCCGACAGGGGCCGACTTAGTAGCTTTCTTT.

This chain connects TRBV14 to TRBJ2-1, with D tentatively TRBD2 (5 bases). The CDR3 has 16 amino acids. The germline gives CDR1 SGHDN, CDR2 FVKESK. Trimming removed 4 bases from V and 0 bases from J, with 13 bases in between. The CDR3 here is CASSLVRGNSYNEQFF. In DNA form, the CDR3 reads TGTGCCAGCAGCCTTGTACGGGGAAACTCCTACAATGAGCAGTTCTTC. Looking up the rest from reference TRBV14 and TRBJ2-1 gives the full variable domain: EAGVTQFPSHSVIEKGQTVTLRCDPISGHDNLYWYRRVMGKEIKFLLHFVKESKQDESGMPNNRFLAERTGGTYSTLKVQPAELEDSGVYFCASSLVRGNSYNEQFFGPGTRLTVL.

The rearrangement uses TRBV20-1 and TRBJ1-5; D unclear. V lost 3 bases and J lost 13, with 13 bases in between. The CDR3 sequence is 11 residues long. Per the germline V gene, CDR1 is DFQATT and CDR2 is SNEGSKA (reference sequence). The CDR3 nucleotides read TGCAGTGCTAGCTTGCCCCCCGGGCAGCATTTT. It translates to CSASLPPGQHF.

This rearrangement joins TRBV28 to TRBJ2-1, with D perhaps matching TRBD2 (5 bases). Germline CDR1 and CDR2: MDHEN and SYDVKM. The germline V and J ends were trimmed by 7 bases and 6 bases, with 10 bases remaining between them. The CDR3 sequence is 12 residues long. The CDR3 region is CASNPTSNEQFF. The CDR3 DNA reads TGTGCCAGCAACCCAACTAGCAATGAGCAGTTCTTC. Variable domain in full (rest from reference TRBV28 and TRBJ2-1): DVKVTQSSRYLVKRTGEKVFLECVQDMDHENMFWYRQDPGLGLRLIYFSYDVKMKEKGDIPEGYSVSREKKERFSLILESASTNQTSMYLCASNPTSNEQFFGPGTRLTVL.

The rearrangement uses TRBV2 and TRBJ1-5; a weak D match, TRBD1 (5 bases). This CDR3 is 14 amino acids long. The ends were cut back, 3 bases at V and 1 base at J, with 7 bases in the middle. Looked up from germline, CDR1 is SNHLY and CDR2 is FYNNEI. The CDR3 DNA is TGTGCCAGCAGTGAGGGGGGAAGCAATCAGCCCCAGCATTTT. Encoded protein: CASSEGGSNQPQHF.

Only a few counts were recorded for this clone. V and J are TRBV6-5 and TRBJ2-7; 8 bases match TRBD2. The CDR3 is 16 amino acids. From germline, CDR1 is MNHEY and CDR2 SVGAGI. V lost 0 bases to trimming and J lost 1 base; unmatched junction nucleotides: 5. CDR3 sequence: CASSYSASGSSYEQYF. CDR3 DNA: TGTGCCAGCAGTTACTCGGCTAGCGGGTCTTCCTACGAGCAGTACTTC.

This rearrangement joins TRBV6-5 to TRBJ1-3; TRBD1 is a possible D gene (5 bases). Germline lookup yields CDR1 MNHEY and CDR2 SVGAGI. Trimming left V 5 bases short and J 3 bases short, with 11 bases between. This CDR3 spans 14 amino acids. The CDR3 nucleotides are TGTGCCAGCAGTCTAGGGGCAGGTGGAAACACCATATATTTT. It specifies CASSLGAGGNTIYF.

The V call is TRBV28, the J call TRBJ2-1; 7 nucleotides align to TRBD2. CDR3 length: 15 residues. V lost 5 bases to trimming and J lost 10 bases; unmatched junction nucleotides: 14. Looked up from germline, CDR1 is MDHEN and CDR2 is SYDVKM. CDR3 protein: CASSQPPSGRWEQFF. CDR3 bases: TGTGCCAGCAGTCAACCCCCTAGCGGCCGGTGGGAGCAGTTCTTC.

The gene calls are TRBV9 and TRBJ1-1, with 11 positions matching TRBD1. Trimming took 2 bases from V and 10 from J; bases not matched to a gene: 10. The CDR3 is 15 amino acids. CDR1 and CDR2 (germline): SGDLS, YYNGEE. The CDR3 protein is CASSVGTGGPRAAFF. The CDR3 nucleotides read TGTGCCAGCAGCGTTGGGACAGGGGGGCCCAGGGCAGCTTTCTTT.